Frequency places the clone carrying this T cell receptor beta chain as medium-sized. The antigen is unknown. The sample originates from a study of T cell clusters in autoimmune cytopenias. Multiplex touch-down PCR amplified TRB using TRB-A and TRB-B pools in one tube. From its re-call of the multiplex PCR reads, TCRdb lists each CDR3 protein once, without DNA. Its table records about 6,900 distinct CDR3 sequences. Broader study findings: Clustering suggested that physiological T cell clusters were missing in primary autoimmune cytopenia patients. Functional roles of the in silico T cell clusters still await experimental validation.

About 37,500 genome equivalents of blood DNA were amplified for TRB. These records were also assigned to another study, of T cell repertoires in aging, cancer and after chemotherapy.

This clonotype was sampled from a human donor in good health. Sequencing used peripheral blood.

CDR3: CASRKVYVQARMNTEAFF. J is TRBJ1-1 and V is TRBV6-5; TCRdb proposes TRBD1, but this gene call is untestable without DNA. CDR1 is MNHEY, CDR2 SVGAGI, per germline. CDR3 size: 18 residues.